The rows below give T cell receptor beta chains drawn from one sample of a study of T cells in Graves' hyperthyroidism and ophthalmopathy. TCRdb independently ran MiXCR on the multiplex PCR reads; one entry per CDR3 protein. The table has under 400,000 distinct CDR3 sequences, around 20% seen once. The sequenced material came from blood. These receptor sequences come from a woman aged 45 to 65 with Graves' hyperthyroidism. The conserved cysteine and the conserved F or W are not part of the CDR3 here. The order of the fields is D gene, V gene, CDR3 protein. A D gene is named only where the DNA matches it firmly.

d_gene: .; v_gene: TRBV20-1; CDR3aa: SARGLQGTQETQY
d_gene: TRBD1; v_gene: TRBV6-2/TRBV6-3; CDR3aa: ASQRTGNYGYT
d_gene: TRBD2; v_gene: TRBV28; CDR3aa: ASSLTSGGVEQF
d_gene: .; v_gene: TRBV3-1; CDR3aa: ASSRRDNSYEQY
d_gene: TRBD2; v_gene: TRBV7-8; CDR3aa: ASSLAGGPYEQY
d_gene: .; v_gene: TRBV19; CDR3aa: ASSTGTSKLF
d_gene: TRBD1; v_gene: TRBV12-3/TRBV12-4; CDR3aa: ATRTGTGASGAQH
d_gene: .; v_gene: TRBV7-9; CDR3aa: ASSRRVLETQY
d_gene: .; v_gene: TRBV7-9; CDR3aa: ASSLGRVGGYT
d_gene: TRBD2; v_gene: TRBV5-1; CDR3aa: ASREGLALSTDTQY
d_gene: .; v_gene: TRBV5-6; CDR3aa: ASRRQPLNSPLH
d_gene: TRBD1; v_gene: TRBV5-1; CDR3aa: ASSTTGAGAF
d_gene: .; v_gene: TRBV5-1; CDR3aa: ASSLPATSDTQY
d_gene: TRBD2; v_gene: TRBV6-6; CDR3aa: ASSYSTSGGAGELF
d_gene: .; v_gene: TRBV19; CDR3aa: ASSIELTNEQF
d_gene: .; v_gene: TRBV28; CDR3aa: ASSAQVINQPQH
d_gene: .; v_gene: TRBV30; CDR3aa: ACSTVNTEAF
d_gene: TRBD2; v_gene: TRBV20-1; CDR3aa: SAAQLAGGRVEQF
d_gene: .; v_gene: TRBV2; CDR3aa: ASIRDRYEQY
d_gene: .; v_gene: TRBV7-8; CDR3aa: ASSITGNSPLH
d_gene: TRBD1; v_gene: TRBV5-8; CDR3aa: ASSKADRDRFYGYT
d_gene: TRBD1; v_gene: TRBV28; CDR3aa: ASSSRDRYGYT
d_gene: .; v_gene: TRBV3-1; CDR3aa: ASSQESSRRHYGYT
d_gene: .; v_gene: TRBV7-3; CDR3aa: ASSLGETSEQF
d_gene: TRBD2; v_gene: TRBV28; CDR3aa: ASSLSASGSYEQY
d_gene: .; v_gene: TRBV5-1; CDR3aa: ASLPGQSSYEQY
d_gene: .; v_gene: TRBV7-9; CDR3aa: ASSLAAEVQETQY
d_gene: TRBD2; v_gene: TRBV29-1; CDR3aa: SVELAGPYEQY
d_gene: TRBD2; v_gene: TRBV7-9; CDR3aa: ASSSTSGRRGEQF
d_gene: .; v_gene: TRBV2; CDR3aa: ASSVGSSGNTIY
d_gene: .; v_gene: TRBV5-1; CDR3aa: ASSTGDGGYEQY
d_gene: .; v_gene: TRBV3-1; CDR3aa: ASSPASGVRAEQF
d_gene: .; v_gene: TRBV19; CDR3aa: ASSIDTTNYGYT
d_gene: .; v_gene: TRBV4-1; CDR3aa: ASSQEQGLNTEAF
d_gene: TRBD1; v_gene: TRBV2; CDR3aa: ASRGTGYEQY
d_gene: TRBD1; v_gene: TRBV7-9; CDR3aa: ASSLTGEDSQF
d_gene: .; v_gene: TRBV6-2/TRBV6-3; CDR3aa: ASIDRPFGINYGYT
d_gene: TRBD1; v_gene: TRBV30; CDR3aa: AWGTGSTDTQY
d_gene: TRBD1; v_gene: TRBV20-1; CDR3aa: SARRTGGIEAF
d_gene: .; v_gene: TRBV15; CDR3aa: ATSRGQRTSGNTIY
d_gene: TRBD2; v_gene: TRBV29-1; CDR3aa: SVGRGGADTQY
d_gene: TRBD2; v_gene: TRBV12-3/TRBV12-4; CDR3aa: ASSFGGGQSYEQY
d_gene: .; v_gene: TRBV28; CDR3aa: ASRSLGLDEQY
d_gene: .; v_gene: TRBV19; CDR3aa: ASSMGGLSFSGANVLT
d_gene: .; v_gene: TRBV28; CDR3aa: ASRRGLGAGTINEQF
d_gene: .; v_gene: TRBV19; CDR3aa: ASSISSGTTDTQY
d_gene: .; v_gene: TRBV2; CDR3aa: ASKGEIEQY
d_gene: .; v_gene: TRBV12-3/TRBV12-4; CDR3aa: ASSTAYGTDTQY
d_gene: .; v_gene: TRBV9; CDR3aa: ASSVESVSYAEQY
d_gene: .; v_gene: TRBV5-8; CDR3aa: ASSGLPRNYEQY
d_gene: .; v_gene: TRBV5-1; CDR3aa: ASSLVYRVDTGELF